Below are 8 T cell receptor beta chains sequenced from a single sample in a study of T cells in women clearing cervical HPV infection. Profiled with immunoSEQ multiplex PCR; TCRdb holds only in-frame clones, not every one. The sample has approximately 18,000 clones; the top ten hold roughly a sixth. Sequenced material: blood buffy coat. All receptors derive from a woman between 18 and 75 years old with a cervical HPV16 infection that either progressed to CIN3+ or cleared (not recorded which).

Of note for this clone: The read stops 3 residues short of the end of the CDR3; the missing end is completed from the germline J gene. The V gene is TRBV20-1, the J gene TRBJ1-5; D possibly corresponds to TRBD1 (5 bases). The CDR3 consists of 13 residues. Germline assignment: CDR1 DFQATT and CDR2 SNEGSKA (reference sequence). V shed 1 base and J shed 7 bases, with 11 bases lying between them. Incomplete CDR3 DNA: TGCAGTGCTAGAGCGGGCGGGGCCCAGCCC. Residues: CSARAGGAQP. In full, the CDR3 is CSARAGGAQPQHF.

A note on this clone: The read ends 3 residues before the CDR3 terminus; that terminus is restored from the germline J gene. The V call is TRBV19, the J call TRBJ1-2; weak D call: TRBD1 (5 bases). Germline-derived CDR1 and CDR2 are LNHDA and SQIVND (reference sequence). The germline V and J ends were trimmed by 7 bases and 2 bases, with 14 bases remaining between them. The CDR3 extends over 14 amino acids. The CDR3 loop is CASTSGGANYGYTF. The CDR3 bases that were read are TGTGCCAGTACAAGCGGCGGGGCAAACTATGGC.

The CDR3 is CASSSGLAGATDTYTF. CDR3 bases read: TGTGCCAGCAGTTCCGGCCTAGCGGGGGCCACAGATACC. The chain uses TRBV2 and TRBJ1-2; weak D call: TRBD1 (6 bases). With the read ending 3 residues before the CDR3 end, the germline J gene is used to fill in that end. CDR3 length: 16 amino acids. Germline CDR1 SNHLY, CDR2 FYNNEI.

Note on this clone: Read data end 3 residues before the CDR3 end; the end is taken from the germline J gene. V usage is TRBV18 and J usage is TRBJ1-2; D is possibly TRBD1 (5 bases). Germline V gene sequence: CDR1 KGHSH, CDR2 LQKENI. The CDR3 covers 16 residues. The sequenced part of the CDR3 DNA is TGTGCCAGCTCGCGAGACAGTGGCCCCACCTCGGACAAC. Amino acid sequence: CASSRDSGPTSDN. The entire CDR3 protein is CASSRDSGPTSDNYTF.

About this clone itself: The read ends 3 residues early relative to the CDR3; the germline J gene fills the gap. The J gene is TRBJ2-7, the V gene TRBV19; TRBD1 might be the D (5 bases). V lost 4 bases and J lost 3, with 7 bases in between. The CDR3 is made up of 12 amino acids. Germline-derived CDR1 and CDR2 are LNHDA and SQIVND (reference sequence). CDR3 loop: CASSRGDYEQYF. The part of the CDR3 DNA that was read is TGTGCCAGTAGTAGGGGCGACTACGAG.

With regard to this clone: The read ends 3 residues before the CDR3 terminus; that terminus is restored from the germline J gene. The chain combines TRBV5-6 with TRBJ2-3, with D possibly TRBD1 on 6 matching bases. Looked up from germline, CDR1 is SGHDT and CDR2 is YYEEEE. The CDR3 contains 13 residues. The sequenced CDR3 bases are TGTGCCAGCAGCTATCAGGGGCTGGAGACG. Translating gives CASSYQGLET. The whole CDR3 sequence reads CASSYQGLETQYF. Full variable domain (outside the CDR3, taken from reference TRBV5-6 and TRBJ2-3): DAGVTQSPTHLIKTRGQQVTLRCSPKSGHDTVSWYQQALGQGPQFIFQYYEEEERQRGNFPDRFSGHQFPNYSSELNVNALLLGDSALYLCASSYQGLETQYFGPGTRLTVL.

A remark on this clone: The CDR3 end lies 3 residues beyond the end of the read and is filled in from the germline J gene. This rearrangement joins TRBV19 to TRBJ1-2, with TRBD1 matching 8 bases. The CDR3 is made up of 13 amino acids. CDR1 is LNHDA and CDR2 is SQIVND in the germline V gene (reference sequence). Trimming at V came to 7 bases and at J to 6 bases, leaving 7 bases not matched to a gene. The sequenced CDR3 bases are TGTGCCAGTAAGGGCAGGGGGCCAAATGGC. This codes for CASKGRGPNG. The CDR3, in full, reads CASKGRGPNGYTF.

Comments on this clone: The missing CDR3 end, 3 residues past where the read stops, is filled in from the germline J gene. The J gene is TRBJ1-1, the V gene TRBV18; the D is unclear. Germline-derived CDR1 and CDR2 are KGHSH and LQKENI. The CDR3 sequence is 13 residues long. With 2 bases removed from V and 0 bases from J, the gap between germline ends came to 4 bases. The sequenced CDR3 bases are TGTGCCAGCTCACCAGGGCTGAACACTGAA. Amino acids: CASSPGLNTE. The complete CDR3 reads CASSPGLNTEAFF.